The sequence of this TCR beta chain was determined in a study of follicular helper T cells after annual influenza vaccination. Assay used: immunoSEQ multiplex PCR; TCRdb lists only in-frame clones, some missing. The table lists some 10,000 clones, about 84% of them singletons. Germline-derived CDR1 and CDR2 are SEHNR and FQNEAQ (reference sequence). Between the trimmed V and J ends, which lost 2 bases and 5 bases, there was a span of 0 bases. The CDR3 contains 11 residues. The time point denotes: 2015-2016 season, pre-vaccination. The rearrangement joins TRBV7-9 to TRBJ2-2; D is unresolved. Here the sequenced sample was CXCR5+ CD38- circulating T follicular helper cells from blood, taken on the day of influenza vaccination. The sample's subset: circulating Tfh, non-naive CD4+CXCR5+PD-1+ (ICOS+CD38+ or ICOS-CD38-). This clonotype originated in an adult who received the influenza vaccine. This CDR3 reads CASSLTGELFF. In DNA, the CDR3 is TGTGCCAGCAGCTTAACCGGGGAGCTGTTTTTT.